A selection of T cell receptor beta chains follows, all from one sample in a study of control samples from healthy donors and cancer patients. Method: immunoSEQ multiplex PCR; TCRdb's copy keeps in-frame clones and lacks some. The table has about 79,000 clones, over 85% seen once. The specimen was PBMCs. All receptors come from a woman in her thirties or forties with lung cancer. Each CDR3 is given with its conserved first and last residue.

j_gene: TRBJ2-1; v_gene: TRBV5-1; CDR3aa: CASKPSGGGPYNEQFF
j_gene: TRBJ2-1; v_gene: TRBV4-2; CDR3aa: CASSQGPGLQAGNEQFF
j_gene: TRBJ1-5; v_gene: TRBV27; CDR3aa: CASSLSISQPQHF
j_gene: TRBJ2-1; v_gene: TRBV6-4; CDR3aa: CASSDASGGVGEQFF
j_gene: TRBJ1-1; v_gene: TRBV7-8; CDR3aa: CASSPVGTEAFF
j_gene: TRBJ2-7; v_gene: TRBV5-1; CDR3aa: CASSAGQGEDEQYF
j_gene: TRBJ1-1; v_gene: TRBV15; CDR3aa: CATRDPRQGVTEAFF
j_gene: TRBJ2-7; v_gene: TRBV10-1; CDR3aa: CANDFSSGAPYEQYF
j_gene: TRBJ1-5; v_gene: TRBV19; CDR3aa: CASSNNGFQPQHF
j_gene: TRBJ1-2; v_gene: TRBV5-5; CDR3aa: CASSLVQRDGYTF
j_gene: TRBJ1-1; v_gene: TRBV14; CDR3aa: CASSQRRGQNTEAFF
j_gene: TRBJ1-1; v_gene: TRBV11-1; CDR3aa: CASSPRGKVIVAFF
j_gene: TRBJ1-2; v_gene: TRBV28; CDR3aa: CASSTAGPGSYGYTF
j_gene: TRBJ2-2; v_gene: TRBV6-5; CDR3aa: CASGKQGSTGELFF
j_gene: TRBJ1-2; v_gene: TRBV12-3/TRBV12-4; CDR3aa: CASRQTGNKGYTF
j_gene: TRBJ1-3; v_gene: TRBV9; CDR3aa: CASSVEGRSGNTIYF
j_gene: TRBJ2-7; v_gene: TRBV5-1; CDR3aa: CASSLVARGYEQYF